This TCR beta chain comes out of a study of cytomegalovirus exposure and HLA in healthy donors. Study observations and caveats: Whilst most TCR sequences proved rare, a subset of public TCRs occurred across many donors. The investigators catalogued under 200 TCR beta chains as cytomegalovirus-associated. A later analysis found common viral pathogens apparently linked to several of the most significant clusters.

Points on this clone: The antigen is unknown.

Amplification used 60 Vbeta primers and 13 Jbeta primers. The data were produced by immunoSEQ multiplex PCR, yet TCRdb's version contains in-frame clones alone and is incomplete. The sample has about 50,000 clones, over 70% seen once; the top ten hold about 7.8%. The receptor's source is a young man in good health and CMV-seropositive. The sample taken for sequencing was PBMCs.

Here the CDR3 reads CASSPPTGLTDTQYF. The CDR3 DNA is TGTGCCAGCAGTCCCCCGACAGGATTAACAGATACGCAGTATTTT. The gene calls are TRBV28 and TRBJ2-3; a weak D match, TRBD1 (6 bases). The V and J ends lost 5 bases and 3 bases respectively, with 15 bases between them. The CDR3 is 15 residues long. CDR1 and CDR2 from the germline V gene are MDHEN and SYDVKM.